Listed here is a single T cell receptor beta chain. Its specificity is unknown. The data are from a study of cytomegalovirus exposure and HLA in healthy donors. Study in general: Approximately 85 million unique TCRs from HLA-typed donors made up an early data release. Among the roughly 400 donors who were genotyped, approximately 83% fell in the genetic ancestry cluster that is associated with self-reported Caucasian donors.

Germline V gives CDR1 KGHSH, CDR2 LQKENI. The CDR3 runs 15 residues. V dropped 1 base and J dropped 4; count of bases not matched to a gene: 3. Amplification used 60 Vbeta primers and 13 Jbeta primers. TCRdb keeps only in-frame clones here, not all; method: immunoSEQ multiplex PCR. The data hold 150,000 to 200,000 clones, with 77% observed a single time. The study, taken as a whole, reports: About 87% or about 30% of the time was how often most TCR beta V segments were productive, according to an earlier analysis.

The origin of this receptor is a woman aged 25 to 39 in good health and CMV-seronegative. This chain uses TRBV18 with TRBJ1-5; 8 bases agree with TRBD1. What was sequenced was PBMCs. Here the CDR3 DNA reads TGTGCCAGCTCACCACGGACAGGGCCGAATCAGCCCCAGCATTTT. This encodes CASSPRTGPNQPQHF.